This T cell receptor beta chain was recorded in a study of blood T cell repertoires in COVID-19. Study summary: T cells, B-cell-depleted T cells, or PBMCs provided the cDNA or gDNA that served as material.

In the study's own analysis: Reference gene primer amplification gave nucleated cell count estimates. Produced via immunoSEQ multiplex PCR; TCRdb's table is partial and in-frame only. D and trimming come from the DNA, and the V and J calls and clone size come from that table. In the table there are about 67,000 clones, approximately 87% of which are singletons. Looked up from germline, CDR1 is MNHEY and CDR2 is SMNVEV (reference sequence). This CDR3 contains 15 residues. V shed 6 bases and J shed 0 bases, with 12 bases lying between them. The source material was peripheral blood. J is TRBJ2-1 and V is TRBV27; a weak D match, TRBD1 (6 bases). The receptor comes from a man in his fifties or sixties with active COVID-19. The CDR3 loop reads CASRAGDGSYNEQFF. CDR3 in DNA: TGTGCCAGCAGGGCAGGGGACGGCTCCTACAATGAGCAGTTCTTC.